Included here is one T cell receptor beta chain sequence, with context. The CDR3 covers 13 residues. Germline V CDR1 and CDR2: SQVTM, ANQGSEA. The V segment lost 4 bases and the J segment 4 bases; nucleotides outside the gene matches: 2. This entry comes from a study of technical replicates of blood from several donors. Data came from immunoSEQ multiplex PCR; TCRdb stores just in-frame clones and leaves some out. The repertoire consists of about 89,000 clones, with over 85% occurring once and the leading ten covering approximately 0.24%. The sequencing input was T cells isolated from PBMCs. The rearrangement links TRBV29-1 to TRBJ2-1, with 9 bases aligning to TRBD2. The TCR sequence derives from a human donor in good health. The CDR3 nucleotides are TGCAGCGTTGTGCGGGGGGGATACAATGAGCAGTTCTTC. It specifies CSVVRGGYNEQFF.